This paragraph covers one TCR beta chain sequence. TCRdb's table, derived via immunoSEQ multiplex PCR, lists solely in-frame clones and lacks some. This table holds about 21,000 clones, approximately 33% found once. Researchers placed about 200,000 CFSE-labeled responder cells in culture with about 200,000 irradiated, violet-dye-labeled stimulator cells. This entry belongs to a study of graft-versus-host responses after intestinal transplantation. Study in general: Recipients across the board were started on anti-thymocyte globulin induction, then kept on tacrolimus and steroids for about 3 years.

Findings of the study overall: GvH clones were found in recipient marrow; some appeared first in ileum or blood.

Trimming removed 6 bases from V and 5 bases from J; junction bases left unmatched: 14. The CDR3 has 16 amino acids. V usage is TRBV23-1 and J usage is TRBJ2-7; TRBD1 aligns across 9 bases. TRBV23-1 is flagged as an ORF with uncertain function. The sample in question was alloreactive CD8+ T cells from a mixed lymphocyte reaction culture, obtained before intestinal transplant. Stated subset: CFSE-low proliferating T cells sorted from approximately six-day pre-transplant mixed lymphocyte reaction (GvH or HvG direction). This TCR was sampled from a human patient who received an intestinal transplant. The CDR3, as DNA: TGCGCCAGCAGAGGCCGGGGGGACAGGGTAGTCCACGAGCAGTACTTC. Translation gives CASRGRGDRVVHEQYF.